This T cell receptor beta chain stems from a study of cytomegalovirus exposure and HLA in healthy donors. Per germline, CDR1 SGHTA and CDR2 FQGNSA. This CDR3 comprises 16 residues. V shed 4 bases, J shed 2 bases, and the junction held 8 bases outside the gene matches. The primer mix had 60 Vbeta and 13 Jbeta primers. The protocol was immunoSEQ multiplex PCR, while the TCRdb copy is restricted to in-frame clones and leaves out a portion. Of about 90,000 clones detected, around 84% appear once; the ten largest clones hold 2.1%. The sequence was collected from a man between 18 and 29 years old in good health and CMV-seronegative. The sample consisted of PBMCs. This chain links TRBV7-2 with TRBJ2-3, with 8 positions matching TRBD2. This CDR3 reads CASSWPLAGITDTQYF. The CDR3 region has the DNA TGTGCCAGCAGCTGGCCCTTAGCGGGAATCACAGATACGCAGTATTTT.